The rows below give T cell receptor beta chains drawn from one sample of a study of cytomegalovirus exposure and HLA in healthy donors. The protocol was immunoSEQ multiplex PCR, while the TCRdb copy is restricted to in-frame clones and leaves out a portion. The sample holds 100,000 to 150,000 clones, roughly 80% seen once. Sequenced input: PBMCs. The receptor source for this set is a woman between 45 and 65 years old in good health and CMV-seronegative. The CDR3 runs from the conserved cysteine through the conserved F or W. The D gene is left open where the match is weak. Rows give clone size only sometimes, using once, few, many, or a class for an expanded clone.

v_call	d_call	clone_size	j_call	cdr3_aa	cdr3_nt
TRBV27	-	few	TRBJ1-1	CASRTGRTEAFF	TGTGCCAGCCGCACGGGAAGGACTGAAGCTTTCTTT
TRBV9	TRBD1	-	TRBJ2-2	CASSTTGQVNTGELFF	TGTGCCAGCAGCACTACGGGACAGGTGAACACCGGGGAGCTGTTTTTT
TRBV4-1	-	-	TRBJ2-1	CASSRTLGATSRILDEQFF	TGCGCCAGCAGCCGAACCCTTGGAGCCACTAGCAGGATTTTGGATGAGCAGTTCTTC
TRBV28	TRBD2	-	TRBJ2-5	CASSFSGRAGLLETQYF	TGTGCCAGCAGCTTCAGCGGGAGGGCCGGATTGTTGGAGACCCAGTACTTC
TRBV29-1	TRBD1	once	TRBJ1-2	CSASSGTGTNYGYTF	TGCAGCGCTAGCTCCGGGACAGGGACTAACTATGGCTACACCTTC
TRBV10-3	TRBD1	-	TRBJ2-7	CAISEPGQGYEQYF	TGTGCCATCAGTGAACCCGGACAGGGGTACGAGCAGTACTTC
TRBV5-6	-	-	TRBJ1-2	CASSFPDQGYGYTF	TGTGCCAGCAGCTTCCCCGATCAGGGCTATGGCTACACCTTC
TRBV6-5	-	-	TRBJ2-1	CASTDSDEQFF	TGTGCCAGCACGGACAGCGATGAGCAGTTCTTC
TRBV11-1	TRBD2	-	TRBJ2-1	CASRVAGGPGGEQFF	TGTGCCAGCAGAGTAGCGGGAGGGCCGGGTGGTGAGCAGTTCTTC
TRBV21-1	-	-	TRBJ2-5	CASTEILAGEETQYF	TGTGCCAGCACCGAGATTTTAGCGGGAGAAGAGACCCAGTACTTC